Below are 9 T cell receptor beta chains sequenced from a single sample in a study of cytomegalovirus exposure and HLA in healthy donors. PCR used 60 Vbeta primers and 13 Jbeta primers. Repertoires were generated with immunoSEQ multiplex PCR, while TCRdb's copy carries only in-frame clones and drops some. The top ten hold 2% of the sample, which has some 99,000 clones, about 80% seen once. The sample consisted of PBMCs. The receptors shown here come from a man aged 40-55 years in good health and CMV-seronegative.

The chain uses TRBV6-1 and TRBJ2-4; D is unresolved. Deletions cut 7 bases from V and 9 bases from J, with 16 bases between. This CDR3 spans 13 amino acids. Germline values: CDR1 MNHNS, CDR2 SASEGT. The CDR3 protein is CASIPGQSGIQYF. The CDR3 nucleotides read TGTGCCAGCATCCCCGGCCAATCGGGCATTCAGTACTTC.

The chain has TRBV30 and TRBJ2-2; 12 bases align to TRBD2. Germline CDR1 reads GTSNPN; CDR2 reads SVGIG (reference sequence). The trim removed 3 bases at V and 6 bases at J, leaving 2 bases unmatched. There are 14 residues in the CDR3. CDR3 region: CAWRGLAGPGELFF. For the CDR3, the DNA is TGTGCCTGGAGGGGACTAGCGGGCCCCGGGGAGCTGTTTTTT.

This clone has only a few counts. This chain connects TRBV5-1 to TRBJ1-1; 8 bases align to TRBD1. Germline V CDR1 and CDR2: SGHRS, YFSETQ. J was trimmed by 8 bases and V by 4 bases; bases with no gene match: 10. The CDR3 has 14 amino acids. The CDR3 sequence is CASSTRQGFGEAFF. The CDR3 DNA reads TGCGCCAGCAGCACCCGACAGGGGTTCGGGGAAGCTTTCTTT.

The chain recombines TRBV18 with TRBJ2-7; 8 bases line up with TRBD1. Trimming removed 6 bases from V and 6 bases from J; junction bases left unmatched: 10. Germline loops: CDR1 KGHSH, CDR2 LQKENI. The CDR3 extends over 14 amino acids. As DNA, the CDR3 is TGTGCCAGCTCTCCCGGGCAGGGGGCTGGCGAGCAGTACTTC. It specifies CASSPGQGAGEQYF.

The J gene is TRBJ1-1, the V gene TRBV9; D uncertain. The CDR3 contains 13 residues. The germline V and J ends were trimmed by 3 bases and 7 bases, with 13 bases remaining between them. Germline CDR1 reads SGDLS; CDR2 reads YYNGEE. The DNA for the CDR3 is TGTGCCAGCAGCGCCAGTACCACCCGTGAAGCTTTCTTT. This encodes CASSASTTREAFF.

Turning to this clone: Germline is not matched at one junction end, which may reflect a read error. The chain combines TRBV15 with TRBJ1-5; 9 bases are shared with TRBD1. Germline assignment: CDR1 LNHNV and CDR2 YYDKDF (reference sequence). This CDR3 has 16 amino acids. The CDR3 nucleotides read TGTACCACCAGCAGAGGGGACAGGGCCCGCAATCAGCCCCAGCATTTT. Protein sequence: CTTSRGDRARNQPQHF.

The gene calls are TRBV28 and TRBJ2-3; TRBD2 aligns across 9 bases. This CDR3 is built from 15 residues. Germline CDR1 and CDR2: MDHEN and SYDVKM. With V trimmed by 5 bases and J by 5 bases, 8 bases remained unmatched. CDR3 residues: CASSPRLAALDTQYF. In DNA, the CDR3 is TGTGCCAGCAGTCCAAGACTAGCGGCCTTAGATACGCAGTATTTT. Full variable domain (rest looked up from reference TRBV28 and TRBJ2-3): DVKVTQSSRYLVKRTGEKVFLECVQDMDHENMFWYRQDPGLGLRLIYFSYDVKMKEKGDIPEGYSVSREKKERFSLILESASTNQTSMYLCASSPRLAALDTQYFGPGTRLTVL.

This clone was seen a handful of times. The chain joins TRBV7-2 to TRBJ1-5, with 8 bases fitting TRBD1. Trimming cost V 1 base and J 2 bases; bases outside gene matches: 4. Germline-derived CDR1 and CDR2 are SGHTA and FQGNSA. The CDR3 consists of 16 residues. The CDR3 protein is CASSLVGTGGNQPQHF. The DNA for the CDR3 is TGTGCCAGCAGCTTAGTTGGGACAGGAGGCAATCAGCCCCAGCATTTT.

The rearrangement links TRBV10-2 to TRBJ2-1; 8 bases match TRBD2. J was trimmed by 9 bases and V by 3 bases; bases with no gene match: 4. Germline assignment: CDR1 WSHSY and CDR2 SAAADI. The CDR3 loop spans 13 amino acids. CDR3 sequence: CASSESGSSEQFF. In DNA, the CDR3 is TGCGCCAGCAGTGAAAGCGGGAGTTCTGAGCAGTTCTTC.